This is a list of T cell receptor beta chains from one sample in a study of CD8+CD57+ T cells in acquired aplastic anemia. A single record per CDR3 protein comes from TCRdb applying MiXCR to the reads. The table has 200,000 to 250,000 distinct CDR3 sequences, roughly 35% seen once. Sequencing input: sorted CD4+, CD8+, or CD8+CD57+ T cells (not recorded which) from PBMCs. These receptors were taken from a human donor in good health, serving as a control. The CDR3 runs from the conserved cysteine through the conserved F or W. D genes are given only for firm matches. For some rows the clone size is stated as once, few or many, or as a class when expanded; others skip it.

TRBV7-6	TRBJ2-5	NA	NA	TGTGCCAGCAGCTGGATGGGACTGCAAGAGACCCAGTACTTC	CASSWMGLQETQYF
TRBV27	TRBJ2-7	TRBD2	NA	TGTGCCAGCCAGACGTCGGGAGGTTTAGGCGAGCAGTACTTC	CASQTSGGLGEQYF
TRBV6-1	TRBJ1-2	NA	NA	TGTGCCAGCAGTGAATTAGGGCAGGAATATGGCTACACCTTC	CASSELGQEYGYTF
TRBV10-3	TRBJ2-5	TRBD2	few	TGTGCCATCAGTCCTAGCGGGAGGGCCGGGGAGACCCAGTACTTC	CAISPSGRAGETQYF
TRBV11-2	TRBJ1-2	TRBD1	few	TGTGCCAGCAGACCAGGGGGGCACCTCGGTGGCTACACCTTC	CASRPGGHLGGYTF
TRBV7-3	TRBJ2-3	NA	many	TGTGCCAGCGCGGCAGGGAATACGCAGTATTTT	CASAAGNTQYF
TRBV5-1	TRBJ2-5	TRBD1	NA	TGCGCCAGCAGCCAACCGACAGGGAGCCAAGAGACCCAGTACTTC	CASSQPTGSQETQYF
TRBV29-1	TRBJ1-6	TRBD1	NA	TGCGGCGTCCGTATGACAGGGAGCGATTCACCCCTCCACTTT	CGVRMTGSDSPLHF
TRBV9	TRBJ1-4	NA	NA	TGTGCCAGCAGCGTAGAAGGGCAGACAAATGAAAAACTGTTTTTT	CASSVEGQTNEKLFF
TRBV7-9	TRBJ2-7	NA	few	TGTGCCAGCAGCCGCCCCCCGTACGAGCAGTACTTC	CASSRPPYEQYF
TRBV7-9	TRBJ2-7	NA	NA	TGTGCCAGCAGCTTTGGAGATGACGAGCAGTACTTC	CASSFGDDEQYF